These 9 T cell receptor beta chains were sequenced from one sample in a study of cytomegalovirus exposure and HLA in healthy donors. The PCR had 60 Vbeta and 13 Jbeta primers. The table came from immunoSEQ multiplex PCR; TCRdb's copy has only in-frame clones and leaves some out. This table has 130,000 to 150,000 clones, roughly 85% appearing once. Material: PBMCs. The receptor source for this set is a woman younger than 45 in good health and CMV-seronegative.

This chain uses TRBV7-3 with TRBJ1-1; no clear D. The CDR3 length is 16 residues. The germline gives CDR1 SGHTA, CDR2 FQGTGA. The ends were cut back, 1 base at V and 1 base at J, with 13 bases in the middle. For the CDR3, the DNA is TGTGCCAGCAGCTTAAAAATCAGGCCAGAGAACACTGAAGCTTTCTTT. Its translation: CASSLKIRPENTEAFF.

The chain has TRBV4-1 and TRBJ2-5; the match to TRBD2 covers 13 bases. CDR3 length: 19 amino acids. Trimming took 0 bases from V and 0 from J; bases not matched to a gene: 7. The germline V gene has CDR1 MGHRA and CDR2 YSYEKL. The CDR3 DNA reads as TGCGCCAGCAGCCAAGATCGAACTAGCGGGGGGGTGTACCAAGAGACCCAGTACTTC. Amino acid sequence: CASSQDRTSGGVYQETQYF.

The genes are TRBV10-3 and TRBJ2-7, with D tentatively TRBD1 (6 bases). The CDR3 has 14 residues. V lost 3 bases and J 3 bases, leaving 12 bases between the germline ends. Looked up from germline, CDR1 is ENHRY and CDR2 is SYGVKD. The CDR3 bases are TGTGCCATCAGTGAACAGGGAATGGGCTACGAGCAGTACTTC. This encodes CAISEQGMGYEQYF.

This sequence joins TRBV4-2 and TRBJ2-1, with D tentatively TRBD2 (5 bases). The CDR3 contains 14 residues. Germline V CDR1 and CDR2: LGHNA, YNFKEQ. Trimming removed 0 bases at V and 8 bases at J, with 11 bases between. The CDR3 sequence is CASSQDRGYYEQFF. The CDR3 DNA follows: TGTGCCAGCAGCCAAGATCGCGGGTATTATGAGCAGTTCTTC.

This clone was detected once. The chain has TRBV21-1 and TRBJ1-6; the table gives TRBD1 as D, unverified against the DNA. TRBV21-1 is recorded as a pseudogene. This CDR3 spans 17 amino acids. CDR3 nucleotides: TGTGCCAGCAGCAAATCCCTCCGGGCAGGGGAATATTCACCCCTCCACTTT. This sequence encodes CASSKSLRAGEYSPLHF.

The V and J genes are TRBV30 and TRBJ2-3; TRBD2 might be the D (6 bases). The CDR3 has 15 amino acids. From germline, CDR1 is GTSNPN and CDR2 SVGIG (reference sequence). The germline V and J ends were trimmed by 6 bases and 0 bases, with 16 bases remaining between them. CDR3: CACTGLLSSTDTQYF. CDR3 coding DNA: TGTGCCTGCACGGGACTCCTCTCTAGCACAGATACGCAGTATTTT.

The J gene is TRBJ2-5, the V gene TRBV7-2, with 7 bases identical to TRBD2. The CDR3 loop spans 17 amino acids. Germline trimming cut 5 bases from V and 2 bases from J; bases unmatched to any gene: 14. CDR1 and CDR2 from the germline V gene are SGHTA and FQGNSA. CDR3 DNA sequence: TGTGCCAGCAGCCTAAGGGGCCGGGACTATCTACAAGAGACCCAGTACTTC. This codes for CASSLRGRDYLQETQYF.

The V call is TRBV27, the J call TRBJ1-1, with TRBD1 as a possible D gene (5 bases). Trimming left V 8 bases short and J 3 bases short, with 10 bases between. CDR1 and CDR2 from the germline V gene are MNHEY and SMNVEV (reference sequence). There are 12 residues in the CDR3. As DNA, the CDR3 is TGTGCCAGCTTCGGGGGGGACACTGAAGCTTTCTTT. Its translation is CASFGGDTEAFF.

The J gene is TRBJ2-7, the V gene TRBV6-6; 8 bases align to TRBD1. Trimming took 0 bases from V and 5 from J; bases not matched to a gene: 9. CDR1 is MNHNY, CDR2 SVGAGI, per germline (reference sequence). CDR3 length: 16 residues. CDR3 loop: CASSYSIPGQDDEQYF. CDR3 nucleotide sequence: TGTGCCAGCAGTTACTCAATCCCGGGACAGGACGACGAGCAGTACTTC.